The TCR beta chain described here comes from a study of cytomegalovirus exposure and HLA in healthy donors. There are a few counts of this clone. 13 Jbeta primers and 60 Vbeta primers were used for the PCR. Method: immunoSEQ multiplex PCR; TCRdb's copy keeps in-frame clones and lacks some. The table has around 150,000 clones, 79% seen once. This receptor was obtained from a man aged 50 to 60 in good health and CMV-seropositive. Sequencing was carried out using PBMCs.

The CDR3 bases are TGTGCCAGCACTCGACTAGCGGGAGGGGACACCGGGGAGCTGTTTTTT. Protein sequence: CASTRLAGGDTGELFF. This sequence joins TRBV2 and TRBJ2-2, with 14 positions matching TRBD2. The junction had 4 bases not matched to a gene; V was cut back by 7 bases and J by 3 bases. From germline, CDR1 is SNHLY and CDR2 FYNNEI. The CDR3 runs 16 residues.